This T cell receptor beta chain comes out of a study of blood T cells in healthy people across ages. Germline-derived CDR1 and CDR2 are MNHNS and SASEGT. The CDR3 covers 15 residues. Germline trimming cut 2 bases from V and 6 bases from J; bases unmatched to any gene: 7. Sample-barcoded 5' priming and a J-beta primer mix drove a second PCR of about 7 to 11 cycles. TCRdb ran MiXCR on the 5' RACE reads and lists one entry per CDR3 protein. In the table there are around 1.5 million distinct CDR3 sequences, 35% to 45% of which are singletons. In this sample, this clonotype turned up a few times. Antigen specificity is unknown. Isolating PBMCs gave at least 7 million of these cells per sample. Regarding the study as a whole: Expanded clonotype changes were possibly confounded by unknown donor CMV status.

The source is a young woman in good health. What was sequenced was blood. The chain combines TRBV6-1 with TRBJ1-5; 7 nucleotides match TRBD1. The CDR3 is CASSEWAGGIQPQHF. The CDR3 nucleotides read TGTGCCAGCAGTGAATGGGCAGGGGGTATTCAGCCCCAGCATTTT.